This T cell receptor beta chain was documented in a study of identical twins. A universal primer site was added by template switching, and unique molecular identifiers were carried by the cDNA. TCRdb used MiXCR to reprocess the 5' RACE reads, holding one entry per CDR3 protein. This sample carries 250,000 to 350,000 distinct CDR3 sequences, under 9.5% of them seen once, and the ten largest clones take 2.1%. Germline CDR1 reads DFQATT; CDR2 reads SNEGSKA (reference sequence). J gave up 3 bases and V 2 bases, and 2 bases lay outside the gene matches. The CDR3 contains 15 residues. This clonotype was picked up many times. Its specificity is not known. Broader study findings: Within monozygotic twins, out-of-frame TCR alpha sharing was underestimated by the models. Zero-insertion findings could be partly confounded by invariant cells (MAIT and iNKT cells).

In addition, the sample was reused for a study of yellow fever vaccine responses in identical twins.

The TCR sequence derives from a woman younger than 35 in good health. The rearrangement uses TRBV20-1 and TRBJ2-3; TRBD2 matches 13 bases. Material: memory (CD45RO+) T cells sorted from blood. This CDR3 is CSARLLAGGTDTQYF. The CDR3 coding sequence is TGCAGTGCTAGACTACTAGCGGGAGGGACAGATACGCAGTATTTT.